This T cell receptor (beta chain) was identified during a study of T-cell reconstitution after alpha-beta-depleted transplantation in children. Preparation of the TCRbeta library involved a method that used unique molecular identifiers. TCRdb analysed the PCR reads with MiXCR anew, one entry per CDR3 protein. The sample gives 440,000 or so distinct CDR3 sequences, roughly a tenth of which show up once; approximately 5% is in the top ten. This clonotype was found a few times. With 7 bases removed from V and 5 bases from J, the gap between germline ends came to 8 bases. The germline gives CDR1 MNHNS, CDR2 SASEGT. CDR3 size: 11 residues.

The chain couples TRBV6-1 to TRBJ1-2; D unresolved. The sequencing used PBMCs from the stem cell graft donor, collected from the stem cell graft. The receptor's source is a human donor who donated a stem cell graft to a child with acute myeloid leukemia. The chain's CDR3 is CASTPEYGYTF. The DNA for the CDR3 is TGTGCCAGCACCCCGGAATATGGCTACACCTTC.